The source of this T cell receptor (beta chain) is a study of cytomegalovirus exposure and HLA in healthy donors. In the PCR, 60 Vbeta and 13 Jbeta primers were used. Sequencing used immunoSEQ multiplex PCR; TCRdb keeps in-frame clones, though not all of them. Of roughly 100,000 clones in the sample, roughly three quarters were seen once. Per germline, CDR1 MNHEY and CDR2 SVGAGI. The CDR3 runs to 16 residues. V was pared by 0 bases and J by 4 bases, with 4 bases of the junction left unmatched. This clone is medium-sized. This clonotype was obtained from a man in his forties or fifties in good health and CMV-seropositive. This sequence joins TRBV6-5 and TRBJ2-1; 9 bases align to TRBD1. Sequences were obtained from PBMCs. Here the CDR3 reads CASSYSGTGYYNEQFF. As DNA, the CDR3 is TGTGCCAGCAGTTACTCCGGGACAGGGTATTACAATGAGCAGTTCTTC.